One and the same sample provided the 27 T cell receptor beta chains below, sequenced in a study of blood T cell repertoires in COVID-19. Here immunoSEQ multiplex PCR was the method, and the copy in TCRdb shows in-frame clones only, minus some. This sample has about 260,000 clones, with 85% to 90% found just once. What was sequenced was peripheral blood. Receptors were obtained from a woman aged 40-49 years with acute or convalescent COVID-19.

The V gene is TRBV7-8, the J gene TRBJ1-2; perhaps TRBD1 as D (5 bases). The CDR3 is 17 residues long. V was shortened by 2 bases and J by 4 bases, with 20 bases between the two germline ends. From germline, CDR1 is SGHVS and CDR2 FQNEAQ. The CDR3 sequence: CASSLSREERRGYGYTF. Here the CDR3 DNA reads TGTGCCAGCAGCTTAAGCAGGGAGGAAAGAAGGGGCTATGGCTACACCTTC.

The chain recombines TRBV7-8 with TRBJ1-2, with D possibly TRBD1 on 6 matching bases. Germline CDR1 reads SGHVS; CDR2 reads FQNEAQ. Trimming took off 2 bases at V and 5 bases at J, with 15 bases between the two ends. The CDR3 consists of 15 residues. The CDR3 loop reads CASSLNGRGSYGYTF. The DNA for the CDR3 is TGTGCCAGCAGCTTAAACGGCAGGGGTTCATATGGCTACACCTTC.

The V and J genes are TRBV30 and TRBJ1-5; weak D call: TRBD1 (5 bases). Germline V gives CDR1 GTSNPN, CDR2 SVGIG (reference sequence). The CDR3 extends over 16 amino acids. V was pared by 1 base and J by 5 bases, with 18 bases between. The CDR3 DNA reads as TGTGCCTGGAGTGGGTCCGGGGGTGTGATGGATCAGCCCCAGCATTTT. This gives the protein CAWSGSGGVMDQPQHF.

The rearrangement uses TRBV2 and TRBJ1-3; D is uncertain. This CDR3 has 14 residues. CDR1 SNHLY and CDR2 FYNNEI come from the germline V gene. The V gene lost 4 bases and the J gene lost 2 bases, with 9 bases spanning the gap. The CDR3 here is CASSVEAAGNTIYF. The CDR3 DNA is TGTGCCAGCAGTGTGGAGGCAGCTGGAAACACCATATATTTT.

This chain joins TRBV5-1 and TRBJ2-3; 7 positions match TRBD2. Germline V gene sequence: CDR1 SGHRS, CDR2 YFSETQ. The CDR3 length is 14 residues. The junction had 7 bases not matched to a gene; V was cut back by 5 bases and J by 4 bases. The CDR3 here is CASSATSPADTQYF. As DNA, the CDR3 is TGCGCCAGCAGTGCGACTAGCCCGGCAGATACGCAGTATTTT.

V is TRBV11-2 and J is TRBJ2-2; tentatively, D is TRBD2 (6 bases). This CDR3 is 15 amino acids long. Germline loops: CDR1 SGHAT, CDR2 FQNNGV. The V end lost 8 bases, the J end lost 0 bases, and 13 bases lay between the germline ends. The CDR3 sequence is CASWTIYANTGELFF. The CDR3 DNA sequence: TGTGCCAGCTGGACTATCTACGCGAACACCGGGGAGCTGTTTTTT.

The chain combines TRBV28 with TRBJ2-1; D is unresolved. The V gene's germline CDR1 is MDHEN and CDR2 SYDVKM. The CDR3 has 13 amino acids. V was cut by 1 base and J by 6 bases, with 7 bases left in between. The CDR3 DNA follows: TGTGCCAGCAGTTTATCGAACAGCAATGAGCAGTTCTTC. Translation gives CASSLSNSNEQFF.

The chain employs TRBV12-3 or TRBV12-4 and TRBJ1-2; a weak D match, TRBD1 (6 bases). The length of the CDR3 is 13 residues. The V gene lost 3 bases and the J gene lost 8 bases, with 13 bases spanning the gap. The CDR3 spells CASSLSAGAGYTF. The CDR3 DNA is TGTGCCAGCAGTTTGTCTGCAGGGGCCGGCTACACCTTC.

The CDR3 reads CASSTLDSRDEQYV. The CDR3 coding sequence is TGTGCCAGCAGCACCTTGGACAGCCGGGACGAGCAGTACGTC. V is TRBV5-8 and J is TRBJ2-7; D is perhaps TRBD1 (6 bases). Germline CDR1 is SGHTS and CDR2 is YDEGEE. CDR3 length: 14 amino acids. The V gene lost 4 bases and the J gene lost 5 bases, with 16 bases spanning the gap.

The chain has TRBV20-1 and TRBJ2-5, with 12 bases identical to TRBD1. Germline-derived CDR1 and CDR2 are DFQATT and SNEGSKA (reference sequence). V lost 3 bases and J lost 4; bases outside the gene matches: 6. CDR3 size: 15 residues. The DNA for the CDR3 is TGCAGTGCTAGTGCTGGGACAGGGGGCGGAGAGACCCAGTACTTC. It yields the protein CSASAGTGGGETQYF.

This rearrangement joins TRBV6-1 to TRBJ2-2, with 8 bases aligning to TRBD1. The CDR3 spans 16 residues. The J segment lost 4 bases and the V segment lost 3 bases, leaving 7 bases of the junction unmatched. Germline CDR1 is MNHNS and CDR2 is SASEGT. The CDR3 DNA sequence: TGTGCCAGCAGTGACGACAGGGGCAGAGTCACCGGGGAGCTGTTTTTT. Translating gives CASSDDRGRVTGELFF.

V is TRBV9 and J is TRBJ2-3; weak D call: TRBD1 (5 bases). The CDR3 length is 14 residues. Trimming removed 0 bases from V and 6 bases from J, with 11 bases in between. The germline gives CDR1 SGDLS, CDR2 YYNGEE. In DNA, the CDR3 is TGTGCCAGCAGCGTAGGAAGGGGCCGGGATACGCAGTATTTT. Encoded protein: CASSVGRGRDTQYF. The full variable domain, completed using reference TRBV9 and TRBJ2-3, is DSGVTQTPKHLITATGQRVTLRCSPRSGDLSVYWYQQSLDQGLQFLIQYYNGEERAKGNILERFSAQQFPDLHSELNLSSLELGDSALYFCASSVGRGRDTQYFGPGTRLTVL.

The V and J genes are TRBV11-2 and TRBJ2-7, with 10 bases matching TRBD2. CDR3 length equals 14 residues. V shed 5 bases and J 2 bases; nucleotides not matched to a gene: 3. In germline, CDR1 is SGHAT, CDR2 FQNNGV. In nucleotides, the CDR3 is TGTGCCAGCAGCCTGGGACTAGCGACCTACGAGCAGTACGTC. Protein: CASSLGLATYEQYV.

The chain links TRBV5-5 to TRBJ1-1; tentative D call: TRBD1 (5 bases). V gave up 3 bases and J gave up 8 bases, with 14 bases separating them. The length of the CDR3 is 13 residues. The germline CDR1 and CDR2 sequences are SGHKS and YYEKEE (reference sequence). CDR3 amino acids: CASSSPAGVEAFF. In DNA, the CDR3 is TGTGCCAGCAGCTCCCCGGCGGGGGTCGAAGCTTTCTTT. Full variable domain (remainder filled in from reference TRBV5-5 and TRBJ1-1): DAGVTQSPTHLIKTRGQQVTLRCSPISGHKSVSWYQQVLGQGPQFIFQYYEKEERGRGNFPDRFSARQFPNYSSELNVNALLLGDSALYLCASSSPAGVEAFFGQGTRLTVV.

The gene calls are TRBV19 and TRBJ2-3; 8 bases fit TRBD1. V lost 3 bases, J lost 3 bases, and 8 bases stayed unmatched. The V gene's germline CDR1 is LNHDA and CDR2 SQIVND (reference sequence). CDR3 length equals 16 residues. In DNA, the CDR3 is TGTGCCAGTAGTATCCAGGGGGCGCTTAGTACAGATACGCAGTATTTT. Protein product: CASSIQGALSTDTQYF.

The chain joins TRBV3-1 (or the pseudogene TRBV3-2) to TRBJ1-3, with 8 bases matching TRBD1. CDR1 and CDR2 from the germline V gene are LGHDT and YNNKEL (reference sequence). The CDR3 is 14 amino acids. The V and J ends lost 3 bases and 3 bases, in that order; junction bases with no gene match: 1. The CDR3 DNA follows: TGTGCCAGCAGCCACAGGGGGCTTGGAAACACCATATATTTT. It encodes CASSHRGLGNTIYF.

V usage is TRBV7-3 and J usage is TRBJ2-3, with D tentatively TRBD2 (5 bases). This CDR3 has 13 amino acids. CDR1 and CDR2 (germline): SGHTA, FQGTGA. V gave up 4 bases and J gave up 1 base, with 6 bases separating them. The CDR3 DNA is TGTGCCAGCAGCTCAGCGGGCACAGATACGCAGTATTTT. Translating gives CASSSAGTDTQYF.

The CDR3 nucleotides are TGTGCCAGCAGCCACGGGGACAGCCAACAAGAGACCCAGTACTTC. Translating it yields CASSHGDSQQETQYF. The V call is TRBV11-3, the J call TRBJ2-5, with 7 bases matching TRBD1. The CDR3 runs 15 residues. The junction had 8 bases not matched to a gene; V was cut back by 5 bases and J by 2 bases. Germline assignment: CDR1 SGHNT and CDR2 YENEEA.

The chain combines TRBV21-1 with TRBJ1-1; the table names TRBD1, a call not compared with the DNA. TRBV21-1 is reported as a pseudogene. The CDR3 loop spans 14 amino acids. CDR3 DNA: TGTGCCAGCAGCAAGGAGAACAGGGACACTGAAGCTTTCTTT. This sequence encodes CASSKENRDTEAFF.

The chain employs TRBV24-1 and TRBJ2-7, with TRBD1 matching over 11 bases. The trim removed 8 bases at V and 0 bases at J, leaving 14 bases unmatched. Per the germline V gene, CDR1 is KGHDR and CDR2 is SFDVKD. The CDR3 covers 18 residues. CDR3 sequence reads: CATTSGGQGARSSYEQYV. In DNA form, the CDR3 reads TGTGCCACCACCTCGGGCGGACAGGGGGCCAGGAGCTCCTACGAGCAGTACGTC.

The J gene is TRBJ1-2, the V gene TRBV19; no firm D call. Trimming shortened V by 8 bases and J by 4 bases, and 14 bases separated the two germline ends. Per germline, CDR1 LNHDA and CDR2 SQIVND (reference sequence). This CDR3 spans 13 amino acids. The CDR3 DNA follows: TGTGCCAGTCCTCCAGGTGATTCCTATGGCTACACCTTC. Translating it yields CASPPGDSYGYTF.

The rearrangement uses TRBV6-2 or TRBV6-3 and TRBJ2-1; D is perhaps TRBD1 (6 bases). With 6 bases removed from V and 9 bases from J, the gap between germline ends came to 27 bases. CDR3 size: 17 residues. Germline V CDR1 and CDR2: MNHEY, SVGEGT. Written as DNA, the CDR3 is TGTGCCAGCAGGCCTCCCCCTGGGGACACCTCAGTGGGTGAGCAGTTCTTC. It codes for CASRPPPGDTSVGEQFF.

This sequence joins TRBV2 and TRBJ1-6; D is unresolved. V gave up 6 bases and J gave up 10 bases, with 10 bases separating them. This CDR3 contains 12 residues. Germline V lookup: CDR1 SNHLY, CDR2 FYNNEI. CDR3 sequence reads: CASRGRPSPLHF. The CDR3 nucleotides are TGTGCCAGCAGGGGGAGGCCATCACCCCTCCACTTT.

This chain links TRBV6-5 with TRBJ1-2, with 7 bases aligning to TRBD1. Trimming at V came to 7 bases and at J to 4 bases, leaving 12 bases not matched to a gene. Germline V gene sequence: CDR1 MNHEY, CDR2 SVGAGI. The length of the CDR3 is 15 residues. The CDR3 sequence is CASTLDRERGYGYTF. The CDR3 bases are TGTGCCAGCACCCTCGACAGGGAAAGGGGCTATGGCTACACCTTC.

The gene calls are TRBV6-5 and TRBJ1-3; D gene uncertain. Trimming shortened V by 6 bases and J by 0 bases, and 9 bases separated the two germline ends. CDR3 length: 14 amino acids. The germline CDR1 and CDR2 sequences are MNHEY and SVGAGI. For the CDR3, the DNA is TGTGCCAGCAGCCCACAGTTCTCTGGAAACACCATATATTTT. This gives the protein CASSPQFSGNTIYF.

V gene TRBV19 combines with J gene TRBJ1-5; perhaps TRBD1 as D (6 bases). The CDR3 contains 16 residues. Germline V gene sequence: CDR1 LNHDA, CDR2 SQIVND (reference sequence). The V gene lost 6 bases and the J gene lost 1 base, with 16 bases spanning the gap. The CDR3 DNA follows: TGTGCCAGTAGGGTTTATAACAGGGACAGCAATCAGCCCCAGCATTTT. Its protein product is CASRVYNRDSNQPQHF.

This chain connects TRBV6-1 to TRBJ1-5; 7 positions agree with TRBD1. Germline loops: CDR1 MNHNS, CDR2 SASEGT. The CDR3 sequence is 17 residues long. The V and J ends lost 2 bases and 0 bases, in that order; junction bases with no gene match: 7. DNA for the CDR3: TGTGCCAGCAGTGAATTTCCGGGACAGTTTAGCAATCAGCCCCAGCATTTT. Translating it yields CASSEFPGQFSNQPQHF.